Below are 7 T cell receptor beta chains sequenced from a single sample in a study of prognosis after radiotherapy for stage I lung cancer. TCR beta CDR3 was amplified from genomic DNA by two-round multiplex PCR. Primers targeting each individual TRBV and TRBJ gene were applied in first-round PCR. One entry per CDR3 protein, called by TCRdb with MiXCR from the multiplex PCR reads. Of about 59,000 distinct CDR3 sequences listed, less than 30% were seen once; the top ten hold more than 6.5%. The sequences come from PBMCs, collected before or after stereotactic body radiation therapy (not recorded which). Receptors were obtained from a donor of 50 years or more with non-small cell lung cancer.

This clonotype has a count of ten or more. The gene calls are TRBV12-3 or TRBV12-4 and TRBJ1-5, with a weak D call TRBD1 (5 bases). The CDR3 covers 14 residues. V was pared by 6 bases and J by 6 bases, with 15 bases between. CDR3 sequence (DNA): TGTGCCAGCAGCCTGGGACCGCCCAGTCAGCCCCAGCATTTT. Protein product: CASSLGPPSQPQHF.

This clonotype was counted ten times or more. The rearrangement uses TRBV19 and TRBJ2-3; D is uncertain. Germline V gene lookup returns CDR1 LNHDA and CDR2 SQIVND (reference sequence). This CDR3 is built from 13 residues. Between the trimmed V and J ends, which lost 7 bases and 0 bases, there was a span of 8 bases. The CDR3 nucleotides read TGTGCCAGTAACCCTAGGAGCACAGATACGCAGTATTTT. It specifies CASNPRSTDTQYF.

The rearrangement links TRBV4-3 to TRBJ2-3; D is unclear. V was clipped by 2 bases and J by 3 bases, with 9 bases between them. The germline gives CDR1 LGHNA, CDR2 YSLEER. The CDR3 sequence is 14 residues long. CDR3 sequence reads: CASSQWLATDTQYF. CDR3 nucleotides: TGCGCCAGCAGCCAATGGCTGGCGACAGATACGCAGTATTTT.

In this sample, this clonotype turned up many times. The J gene is TRBJ1-1, the V gene TRBV28; D might be TRBD1 (5 bases). The CDR3 has 11 residues. CDR1 is MDHEN, CDR2 SYDVKM, per germline. V shed 7 bases and J shed 11 bases, with 14 bases lying between them. CDR3 loop: CASTLGLDAFF. Here the CDR3 DNA reads TGTGCCAGCACTTTGGGACTGGATGCTTTCTTT.

This clonotype has at least ten counts. The chain carries TRBV6-2 or TRBV6-3 and TRBJ1-6; D call uncertain. Deletions cut 4 bases from V and 6 bases from J, with 13 bases between. This CDR3 has 15 amino acids. The V gene's germline CDR1 is MNHEY and CDR2 SVGEGT. CDR3 sequence (DNA): TGTGCCAGCAGTTTTTCCCTCTGGGGTAATTCACCCCTCCACTTT. Translation gives CASSFSLWGNSPLHF.

This clonotype appeared many times. The chain recombines TRBV9 with TRBJ1-3; 8 nucleotides line up with TRBD1. The germline CDR1 and CDR2 sequences are SGDLS and YYNGEE. The CDR3 is 16 residues long. The junction had 6 bases not matched to a gene; V was cut back by 4 bases and J by 0 bases. The CDR3 coding sequence is TGTGCCAGCAGCCGAAGACAGGGGAGCTCTGGAAACACCATATATTTT. Protein sequence: CASSRRQGSSGNTIYF.

This clonotype was seen many times. The CDR3 region has the DNA TGTGCCAGCAGTTTAGATGAAGGGGAGACCCAGTACTTC. Translation gives CASSLDEGETQYF. The chain employs TRBV12-3 or TRBV12-4 and TRBJ2-5; D not resolved. The CDR3 runs 13 residues. Trimming pared 1 base from V and 5 bases from J, leaving 8 bases between.